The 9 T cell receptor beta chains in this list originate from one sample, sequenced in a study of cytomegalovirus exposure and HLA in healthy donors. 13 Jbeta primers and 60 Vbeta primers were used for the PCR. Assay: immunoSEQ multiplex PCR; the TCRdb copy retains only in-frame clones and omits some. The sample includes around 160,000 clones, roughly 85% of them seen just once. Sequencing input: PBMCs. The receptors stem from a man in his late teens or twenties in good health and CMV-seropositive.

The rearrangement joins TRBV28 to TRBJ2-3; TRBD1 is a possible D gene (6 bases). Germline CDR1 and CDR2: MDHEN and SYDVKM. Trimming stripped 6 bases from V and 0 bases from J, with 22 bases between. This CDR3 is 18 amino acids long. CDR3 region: CASSPSIYRVRSTDTQYF. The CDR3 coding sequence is TGTGCCAGCAGCCCGTCGATCTACAGGGTTCGAAGCACAGATACGCAGTATTTT.

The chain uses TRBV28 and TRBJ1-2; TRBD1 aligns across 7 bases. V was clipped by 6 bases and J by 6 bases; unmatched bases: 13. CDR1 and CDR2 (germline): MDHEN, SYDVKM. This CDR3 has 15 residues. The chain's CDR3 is CASSSTGEAVNGYTF. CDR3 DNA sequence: TGTGCCAGCAGCTCTACAGGGGAGGCCGTGAATGGCTACACCTTC.

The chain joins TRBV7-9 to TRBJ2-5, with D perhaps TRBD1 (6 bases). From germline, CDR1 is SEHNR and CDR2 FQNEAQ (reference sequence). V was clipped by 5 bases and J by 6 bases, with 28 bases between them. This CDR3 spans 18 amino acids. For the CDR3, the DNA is TGTGCCAGCAGCCTTCCCCCTACAGGGACCGGGGAAAGAAAGACCCAGTACTTC. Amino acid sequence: CASSLPPTGTGERKTQYF.

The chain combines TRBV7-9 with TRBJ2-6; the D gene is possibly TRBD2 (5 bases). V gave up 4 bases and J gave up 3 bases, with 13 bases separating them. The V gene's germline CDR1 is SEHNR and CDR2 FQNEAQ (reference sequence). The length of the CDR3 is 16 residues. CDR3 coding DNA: TGTGCCAGCAGCTCTGGACTCCCCTTTGGGGCCAACGTCCTGACTTTC. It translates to CASSSGLPFGANVLTF.

The CDR3 bases are TGTGCCAGCAGCCCGGGGGACAGAGAGAACTATGGCTACACCTTC. Its translation is CASSPGDRENYGYTF. The chain employs TRBV7-6 and TRBJ1-2, with 7 bases that match TRBD1. V lost 5 bases to trimming and J lost 2 bases; unmatched junction nucleotides: 8. This CDR3 contains 15 residues. CDR1 is SGHVS, CDR2 FNYEAQ, per germline. Full variable domain (missing parts from reference TRBV7-6 and TRBJ1-2): GAGVSQSPRYKVTKRGQDVALRCDPISGHVSLYWYRQALGQGPEFLTYFNYEAQQDKSGLPNDRFSAERPEGSISTLTIQRTEQRDSAMYRCASSPGDRENYGYTFGSGTRLTVV.

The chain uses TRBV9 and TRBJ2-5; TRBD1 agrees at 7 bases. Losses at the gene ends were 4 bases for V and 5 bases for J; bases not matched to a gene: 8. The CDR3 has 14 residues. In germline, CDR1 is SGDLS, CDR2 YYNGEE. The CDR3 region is CASSPPDRAETQYF. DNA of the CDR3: TGTGCCAGCAGCCCCCCCGACAGGGCTGAGACCCAGTACTTC.

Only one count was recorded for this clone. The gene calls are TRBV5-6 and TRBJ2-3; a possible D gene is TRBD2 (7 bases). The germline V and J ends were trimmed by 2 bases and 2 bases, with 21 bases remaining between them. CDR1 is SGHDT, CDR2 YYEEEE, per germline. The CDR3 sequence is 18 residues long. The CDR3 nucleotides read TGTGCCAGCAGCTTCCGGGGGGCGACCGCTATCTTCACAGATACGCAGTATTTT. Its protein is CASSFRGATAIFTDTQYF.

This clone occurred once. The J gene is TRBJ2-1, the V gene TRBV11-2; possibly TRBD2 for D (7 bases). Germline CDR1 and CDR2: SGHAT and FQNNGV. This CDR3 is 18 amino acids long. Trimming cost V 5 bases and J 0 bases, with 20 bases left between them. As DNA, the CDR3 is TGTGCCAGCAGCCCATATGGGGCGGGGGCCTACTCCTACAATGAGCAGTTCTTC. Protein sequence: CASSPYGAGAYSYNEQFF.

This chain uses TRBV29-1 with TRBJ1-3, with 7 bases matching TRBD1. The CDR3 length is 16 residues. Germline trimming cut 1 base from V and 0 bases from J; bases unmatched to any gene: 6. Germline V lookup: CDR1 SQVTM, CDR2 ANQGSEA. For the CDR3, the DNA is TGCAGCGTTGAAGGGGGGACAGTGAGCTCTGGAAACACCATATATTTT. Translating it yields CSVEGGTVSSGNTIYF. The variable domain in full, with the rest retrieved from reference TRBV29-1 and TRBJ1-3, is SAVISQKPSRDICQRGTSLTIQCQVDSQVTMMFWYRQQPGQSLTLIATANQGSEATYESGFVIDKFPISRPNLTFSTLTVSNMSPEDSSIYLCSVEGGTVSSGNTIYFGEGSWLTVV.